This T cell receptor beta chain was retrieved from a study of spatial heterogeneity in lung cancer. Germline trimming cut 4 bases from V and 7 bases from J; bases unmatched to any gene: 9. Germline CDR1 reads MNHEY; CDR2 reads SVGEGT. This CDR3 is built from 14 residues. This clonotype was counted many times. The time point denotes: sample taken at primary tumor resection. The input material, whole RNA from tumor, nontumor lung or frozen PBMC, was sequenced unsorted. The cohort: approximately 74 early-stage, untreated non-small cell lung cancer patients. TCRdb used MiXCR to reprocess the 5' RACE reads, holding one entry per CDR3 protein. The table records 85,000 to 100,000 distinct CDR3 sequences, about an eighth of them present only once.

The sample in question was PBMCs, obtained at surgery. This sequence originates from a male donor with early-stage non-small cell lung cancer. The J gene is TRBJ1-2, the V gene TRBV6-2 or TRBV6-3; 7 positions agree with TRBD1. This chain's CDR3 is CASSFTTGLGGYTF. Written as DNA, the CDR3 is TGTGCCAGCAGTTTCACGACAGGGCTTGGTGGCTACACCTTC.